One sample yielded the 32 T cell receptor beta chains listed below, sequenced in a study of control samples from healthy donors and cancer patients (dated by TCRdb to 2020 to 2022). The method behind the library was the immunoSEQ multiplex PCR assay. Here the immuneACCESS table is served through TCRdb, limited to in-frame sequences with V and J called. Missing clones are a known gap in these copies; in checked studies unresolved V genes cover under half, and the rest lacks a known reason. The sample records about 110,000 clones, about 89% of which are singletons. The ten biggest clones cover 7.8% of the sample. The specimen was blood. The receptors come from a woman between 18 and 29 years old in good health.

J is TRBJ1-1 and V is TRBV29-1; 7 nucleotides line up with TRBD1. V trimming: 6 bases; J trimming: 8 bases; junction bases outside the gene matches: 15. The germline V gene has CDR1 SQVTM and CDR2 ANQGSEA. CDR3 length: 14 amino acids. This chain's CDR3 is CSVQGTDMTPEAFF. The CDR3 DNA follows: TGCAGCGTGCAGGGGACAGACATGACTCCCGAAGCTTTCTTT. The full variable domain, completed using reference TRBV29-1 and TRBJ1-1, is SAVISQKPSRDICQRGTSLTIQCQVDSQVTMMFWYRQQPGQSLTLIATANQGSEATYESGFVIDKFPISRPNLTFSTLTVSNMSPEDSSIYLCSVQGTDMTPEAFFGQGTRLTVV.

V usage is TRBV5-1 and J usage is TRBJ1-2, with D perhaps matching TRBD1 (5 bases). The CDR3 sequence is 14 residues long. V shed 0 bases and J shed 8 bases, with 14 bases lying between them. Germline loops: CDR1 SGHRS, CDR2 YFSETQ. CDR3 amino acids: CASSLEPQRGGYTF. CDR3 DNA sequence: TGCGCCAGCAGCTTGGAACCGCAACGGGGGGGCTACACCTTC.

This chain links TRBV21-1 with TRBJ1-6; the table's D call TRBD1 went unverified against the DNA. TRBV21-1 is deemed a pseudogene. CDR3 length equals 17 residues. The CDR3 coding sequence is TGTGCCAGCAGCGGACAGGCGAGGGGCCAGAGGGGTTCACCCCTCCACTTT. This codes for CASSGQARGQRGSPLHF.

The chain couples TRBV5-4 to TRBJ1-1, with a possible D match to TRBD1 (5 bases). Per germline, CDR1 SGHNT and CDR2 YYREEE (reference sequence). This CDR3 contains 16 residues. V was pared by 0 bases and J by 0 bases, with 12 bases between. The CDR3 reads CASSLVGTDVNTEAFF. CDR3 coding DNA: TGTGCCAGCAGCTTGGTAGGGACGGACGTGAACACTGAAGCTTTCTTT.

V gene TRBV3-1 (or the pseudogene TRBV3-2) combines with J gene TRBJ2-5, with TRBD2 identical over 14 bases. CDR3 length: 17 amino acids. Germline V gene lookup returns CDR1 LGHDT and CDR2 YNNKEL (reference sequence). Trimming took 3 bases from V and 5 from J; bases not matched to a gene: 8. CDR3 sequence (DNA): TGTGCCAGCAGCCATCCACCGGGACTAGCGGGAGAGGAGACCCAGTACTTC. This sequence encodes CASSHPPGLAGEETQYF.

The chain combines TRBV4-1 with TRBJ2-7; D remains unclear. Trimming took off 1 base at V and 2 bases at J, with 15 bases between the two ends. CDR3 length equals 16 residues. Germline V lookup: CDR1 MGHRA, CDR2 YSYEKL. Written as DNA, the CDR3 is TGCGCCAGCAGCCAAGTTTTGAGTAATCTCCCCTACGAGCAGTACTTC. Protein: CASSQVLSNLPYEQYF.

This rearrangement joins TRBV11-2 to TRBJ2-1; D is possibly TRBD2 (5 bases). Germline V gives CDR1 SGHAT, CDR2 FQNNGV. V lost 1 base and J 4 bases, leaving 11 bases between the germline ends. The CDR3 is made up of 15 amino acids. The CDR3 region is CASSLGSSEYNEQFF. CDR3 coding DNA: TGTGCCAGCAGCTTAGGTAGTAGCGAGTACAATGAGCAGTTCTTC.

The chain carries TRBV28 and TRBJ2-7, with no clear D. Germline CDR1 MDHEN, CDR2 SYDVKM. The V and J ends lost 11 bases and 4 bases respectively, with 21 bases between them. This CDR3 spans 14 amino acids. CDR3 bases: TGTGCCGTAGTGGATCGGCAAGTCGATTACGAGCAGTACTTC. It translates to CAVVDRQVDYEQYF.

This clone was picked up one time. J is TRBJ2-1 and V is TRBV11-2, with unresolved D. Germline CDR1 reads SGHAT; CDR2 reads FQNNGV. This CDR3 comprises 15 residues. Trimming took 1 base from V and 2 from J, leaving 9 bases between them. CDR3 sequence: CASSLGGVAYNEQFF. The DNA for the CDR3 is TGTGCCAGCAGCTTAGGGGGTGTGGCCTACAATGAGCAGTTCTTC.

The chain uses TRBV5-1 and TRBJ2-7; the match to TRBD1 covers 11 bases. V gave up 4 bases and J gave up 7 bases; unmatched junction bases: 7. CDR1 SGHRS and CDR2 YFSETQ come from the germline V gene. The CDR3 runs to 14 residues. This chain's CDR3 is CASSTGQGAQEQYF. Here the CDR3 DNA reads TGCGCCAGCAGCACCGGACAGGGGGCCCAGGAGCAGTACTTC.

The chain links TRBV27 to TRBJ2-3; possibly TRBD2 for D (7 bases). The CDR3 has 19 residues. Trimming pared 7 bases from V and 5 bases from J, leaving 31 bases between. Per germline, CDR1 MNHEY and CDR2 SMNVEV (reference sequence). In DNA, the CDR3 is TGTGCCAGCACCCCGCGATTTGGACGCGGGGGCGGTCAGAGAGATACGCAGTATTTT. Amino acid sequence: CASTPRFGRGGGQRDTQYF.

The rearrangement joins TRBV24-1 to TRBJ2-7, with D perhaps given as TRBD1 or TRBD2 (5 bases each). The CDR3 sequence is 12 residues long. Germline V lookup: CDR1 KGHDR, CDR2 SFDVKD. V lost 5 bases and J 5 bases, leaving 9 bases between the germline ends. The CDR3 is CATSAGHDEQYF. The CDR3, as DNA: TGTGCCACCAGTGCGGGGCACGACGAGCAGTACTTC.

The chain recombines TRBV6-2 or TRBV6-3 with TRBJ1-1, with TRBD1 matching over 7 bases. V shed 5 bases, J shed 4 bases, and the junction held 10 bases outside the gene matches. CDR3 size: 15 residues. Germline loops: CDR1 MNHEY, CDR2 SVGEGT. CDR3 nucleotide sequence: TGTGCCAGCAGTCACCCTCCAACAGGGGCCACTGAAGCTTTCTTT. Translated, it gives CASSHPPTGATEAFF.

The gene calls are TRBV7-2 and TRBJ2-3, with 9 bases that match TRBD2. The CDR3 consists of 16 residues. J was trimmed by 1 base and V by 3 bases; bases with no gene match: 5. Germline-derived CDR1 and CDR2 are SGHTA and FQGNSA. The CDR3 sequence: CASSFGGRGGTDTQYF. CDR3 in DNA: TGTGCCAGCAGCTTTGGCGGGAGGGGGGGCACAGATACGCAGTATTTT.

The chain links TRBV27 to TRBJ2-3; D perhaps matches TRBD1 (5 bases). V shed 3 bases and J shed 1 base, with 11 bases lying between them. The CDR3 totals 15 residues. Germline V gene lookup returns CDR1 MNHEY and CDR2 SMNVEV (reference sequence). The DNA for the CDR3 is TGTGCCAGCAGTTTTAGGGGTAGTGGCACAGATACGCAGTATTTT. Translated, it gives CASSFRGSGTDTQYF.

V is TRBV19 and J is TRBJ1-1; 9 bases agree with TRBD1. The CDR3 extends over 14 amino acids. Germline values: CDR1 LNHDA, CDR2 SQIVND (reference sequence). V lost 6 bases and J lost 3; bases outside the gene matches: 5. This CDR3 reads CASSITGGHTEAFF. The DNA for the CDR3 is TGTGCCAGTAGCATAACAGGGGGCCACACTGAAGCTTTCTTT.

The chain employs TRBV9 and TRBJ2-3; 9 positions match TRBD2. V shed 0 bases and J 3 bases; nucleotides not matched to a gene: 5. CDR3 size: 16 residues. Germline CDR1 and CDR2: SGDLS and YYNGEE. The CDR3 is CASSVEAGGLTDTQYF. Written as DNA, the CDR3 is TGTGCCAGCAGCGTAGAGGCGGGGGGGCTAACAGATACGCAGTATTTT.

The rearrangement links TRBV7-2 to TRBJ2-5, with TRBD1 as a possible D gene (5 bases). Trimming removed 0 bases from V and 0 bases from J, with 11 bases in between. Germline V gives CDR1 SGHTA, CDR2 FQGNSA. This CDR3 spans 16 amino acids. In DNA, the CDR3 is TGTGCCAGCAGCTTAGCGCCGACAGCGTACCAAGAGACCCAGTACTTC. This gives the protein CASSLAPTAYQETQYF.

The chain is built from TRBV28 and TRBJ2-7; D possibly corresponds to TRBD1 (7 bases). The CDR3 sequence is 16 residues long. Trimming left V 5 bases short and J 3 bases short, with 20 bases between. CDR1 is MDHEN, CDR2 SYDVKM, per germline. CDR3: CASSPSTRDSFYEQYF. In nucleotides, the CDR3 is TGTGCCAGCAGTCCATCCACGCGGGACAGCTTCTACGAGCAGTACTTC.

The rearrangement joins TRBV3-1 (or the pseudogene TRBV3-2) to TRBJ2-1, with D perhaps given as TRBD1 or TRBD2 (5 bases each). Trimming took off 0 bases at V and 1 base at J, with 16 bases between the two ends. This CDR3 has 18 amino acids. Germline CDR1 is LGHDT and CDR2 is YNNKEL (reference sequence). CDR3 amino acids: CASSQEWERDASYNEQFF. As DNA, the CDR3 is TGTGCCAGCAGCCAAGAGTGGGAGAGGGACGCATCCTACAATGAGCAGTTCTTC.

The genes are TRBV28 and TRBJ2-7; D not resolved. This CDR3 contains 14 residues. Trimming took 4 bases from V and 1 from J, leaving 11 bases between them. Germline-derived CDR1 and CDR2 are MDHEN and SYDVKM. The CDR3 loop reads CASSSIGMSYEQYF. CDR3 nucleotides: TGTGCCAGCAGTTCCATAGGGATGTCCTACGAGCAGTACTTC.

CDR3 amino acids: CASSLAPGSATTDTQYF. The CDR3 region has the DNA TGCGCCAGCAGCTTGGCTCCAGGGTCGGCTACCACAGATACGCAGTATTTT. The gene calls are TRBV5-1 and TRBJ2-3; tentative D call: TRBD1 (5 bases). Germline V lookup: CDR1 SGHRS, CDR2 YFSETQ. The V end was cut by 0 bases, the J end by 2 bases, with 16 bases between. CDR3 length: 17 residues.

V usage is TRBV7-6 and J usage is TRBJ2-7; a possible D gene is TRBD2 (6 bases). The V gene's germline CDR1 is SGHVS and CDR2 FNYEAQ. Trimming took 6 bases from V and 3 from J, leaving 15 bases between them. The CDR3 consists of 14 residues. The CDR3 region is CASSRTGGNYEQYF. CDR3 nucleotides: TGTGCCAGCAGTAGGACCGGGGGTAACTACGAGCAGTACTTC.

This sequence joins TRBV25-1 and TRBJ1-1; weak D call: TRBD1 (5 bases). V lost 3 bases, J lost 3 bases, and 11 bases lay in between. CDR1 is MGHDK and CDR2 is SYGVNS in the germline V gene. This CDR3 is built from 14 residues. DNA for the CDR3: TGTGCCAGCAGTGAGATGGGCAGGGACACTGAAGCTTTCTTT. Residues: CASSEMGRDTEAFF.

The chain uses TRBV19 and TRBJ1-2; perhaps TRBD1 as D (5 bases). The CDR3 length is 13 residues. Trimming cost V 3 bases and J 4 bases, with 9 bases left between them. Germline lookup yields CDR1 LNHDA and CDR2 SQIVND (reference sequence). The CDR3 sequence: CASSMEGSYGYTF. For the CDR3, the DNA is TGTGCCAGTAGTATGGAGGGGAGCTATGGCTACACCTTC.

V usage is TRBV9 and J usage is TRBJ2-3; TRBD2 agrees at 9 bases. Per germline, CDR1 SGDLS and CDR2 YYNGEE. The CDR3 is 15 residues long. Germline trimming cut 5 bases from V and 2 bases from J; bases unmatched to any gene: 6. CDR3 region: CASSLSGRYTDTQYF. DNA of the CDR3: TGTGCCAGCAGTCTGAGCGGGAGGTACACAGATACGCAGTATTTT.

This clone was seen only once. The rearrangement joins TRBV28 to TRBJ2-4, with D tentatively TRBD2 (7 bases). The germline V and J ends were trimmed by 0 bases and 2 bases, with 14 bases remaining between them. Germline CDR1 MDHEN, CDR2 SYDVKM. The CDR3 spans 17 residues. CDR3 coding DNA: TGTGCCAGCAGTTTATGGACGGGGGGCCTGTCCAAAAACATTCAGTACTTC. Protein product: CASSLWTGGLSKNIQYF.

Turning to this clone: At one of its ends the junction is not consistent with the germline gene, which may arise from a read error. The CDR3 DNA is TGTGCTAGCAGCTCACAGGGATCTACTGAAGCTTTCTTT. Protein sequence: CASSSQGSTEAFF. The V and J genes are TRBV7-7 and TRBJ1-1; D possibly corresponds to TRBD1 (6 bases). The CDR3 consists of 13 residues. CDR1 is SSHAT and CDR2 is FNYEAQ in the germline V gene (reference sequence).

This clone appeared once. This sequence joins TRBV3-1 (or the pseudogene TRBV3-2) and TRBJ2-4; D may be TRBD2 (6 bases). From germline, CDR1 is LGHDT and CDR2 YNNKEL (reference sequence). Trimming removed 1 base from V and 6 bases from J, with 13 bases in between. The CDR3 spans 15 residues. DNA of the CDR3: TGTGCCAGCAGCCAAGTGGGCGGGGTGGGAAACATTCAGTACTTC. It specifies CASSQVGGVGNIQYF.

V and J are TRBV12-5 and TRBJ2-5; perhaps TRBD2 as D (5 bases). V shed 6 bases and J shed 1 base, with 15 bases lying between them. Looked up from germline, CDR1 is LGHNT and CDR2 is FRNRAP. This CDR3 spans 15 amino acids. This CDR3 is CASGAHGVAQETQYF. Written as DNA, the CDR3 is TGTGCTAGTGGGGCCCACGGGGTAGCCCAAGAGACCCAGTACTTC.

For the CDR3, the DNA is TGTGCCAGCAGCCAAGATGAAGCACGACGGTTCTTC. It codes for CASSQDEARRFF. V is TRBV7-9 and J is TRBJ2-1; D ambiguous. Trimming left V 5 bases short and J 15 bases short, with 17 bases between. CDR1 and CDR2 from the germline V gene are SEHNR and FQNEAQ (reference sequence). The CDR3 has 12 amino acids.

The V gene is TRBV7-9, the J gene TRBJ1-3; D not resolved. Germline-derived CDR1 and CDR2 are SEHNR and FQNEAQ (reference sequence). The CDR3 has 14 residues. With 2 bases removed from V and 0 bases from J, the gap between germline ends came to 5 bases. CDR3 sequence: CASSLQSSGNTIYF. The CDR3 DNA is TGTGCCAGCAGCTTACAGAGCTCTGGAAACACCATATATTTT. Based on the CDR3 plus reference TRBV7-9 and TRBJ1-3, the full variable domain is DTGVSQNPRHKITKRGQNVTFRCDPISEHNRLYWYRQTLGQGPEFLTYFQNEAQLEKSRLLSDRFSAERPKGSFSTLEIQRTEQGDSAMYLCASSLQSSGNTIYFGEGSWLTVV.